This T cell receptor beta chain comes out of a study of regulatory T cells in long-lasting Graves disease. Noted time point: newly diagnosed GD, antithyroid drugs for less than 3 months. PBMCs provided the RNA from which the TCR library was made. This clonotype occurred many times. Germline CDR1 is MNHNS and CDR2 is SASEGT. The CDR3 length is 14 residues. V was cut by 6 bases and J by 5 bases, with 16 bases left in between. HTBI primers from iRepertoire and Arm-PCR of CDR3 regions yielded the TCR beta libraries. TCRdb re-called the multiplex PCR reads with MiXCR, one entry per CDR3 protein. The repertoire holds 250,000 to 400,000 distinct CDR3 sequences, 15% to 20% seen once, with around 37% in the top ten.

This TCR was sampled from a female donor with Graves disease. The sample here was peripheral blood mononuclear cells (PBMCs), taken at new diagnosis, from a patient treated with antithyroid drugs. The chain links TRBV6-1 to TRBJ1-1; maybe TRBD1 (5 bases). This CDR3 is CASRKTSGGTEAFF. CDR3 nucleotides: TGTGCCAGCAGGAAGACATCGGGGGGGACTGAAGCTTTCTTT.